This passage covers 10 T cell receptor beta chains from one sample sequenced in a study of T cell responses to AZD1222 COVID-19 vaccine. Here immunoSEQ multiplex PCR was the method, and the copy in TCRdb shows in-frame clones only, minus some. The repertoire holds 100,000 to 140,000 clones, with approximately 90% as singletons. The sequencing used peripheral blood, collected 28 days after the second AZD1222 dose. These receptors were obtained from an adult who received the AZD1222 COVID-19 vaccine.

This chain links TRBV27 with TRBJ1-6; 7 bases line up with TRBD1. With 5 bases clipped from V and 5 bases from J, the junction kept 6 bases outside the gene matches. The V gene's germline CDR1 is MNHEY and CDR2 SMNVEV (reference sequence). The CDR3 has 15 residues. CDR3 loop: CASSHGTVDNSPLHF. In DNA form, the CDR3 reads TGTGCCAGCAGTCACGGGACAGTGGATAATTCACCCCTCCACTTT.

The CDR3, as DNA: TGTGCCAGCAGTGACCCTAAGCTCGGCTACACCTTC. As protein: CASSDPKLGYTF. V usage is TRBV6-4 and J usage is TRBJ1-2; D not resolved. Germline loops: CDR1 MRHNA, CDR2 SNTAGT. V lost 2 bases to trimming and J lost 8 bases, with 9 bases between them. The CDR3 spans 12 residues.

The chain combines TRBV19 with TRBJ2-7; D perhaps matches TRBD1 (5 bases). Germline lookup yields CDR1 LNHDA and CDR2 SQIVND (reference sequence). The CDR3 spans 11 residues. V gave up 7 bases and J gave up 1 base, with 5 bases separating them. CDR3 loop: CASTGSYEQYF. CDR3 bases: TGTGCCAGTACAGGGTCCTACGAGCAGTACTTC. The full variable domain, rest sourced from reference TRBV19 and TRBJ2-7, is DGGITQSPKYLFRKEGQNVTLSCEQNLNHDAMYWYRQDPGQGLRLIYYSQIVNDFQKGDIAEGYSVSREKKESFPLTVTSAQKNPTAFYLCASTGSYEQYFGPGTRLTVT.

This chain joins TRBV20-1 and TRBJ2-7; D uncertain. This CDR3 contains 11 residues. V was cut by 0 bases and J by 9 bases, with 9 bases left in between. From germline, CDR1 is DFQATT and CDR2 SNEGSKA (reference sequence). The CDR3: CSARDRWVQYF. The CDR3 region has the DNA TGCAGTGCTAGAGATCGGTGGGTGCAGTACTTC.

The chain has TRBV3-1 (or the pseudogene TRBV3-2) and TRBJ2-2; D may match TRBD1 or TRBD2 (5 bases each). V lost 6 bases and J lost 1, with 15 bases in between. This CDR3 is 16 amino acids long. CDR1 and CDR2 from the germline V gene are LGHDT and YNNKEL (reference sequence). CDR3 in DNA: TGTGCCAGCAGACACGACCCGGGACGGAACACCGGGGAGCTGTTTTTT. It yields the protein CASRHDPGRNTGELFF.

This rearrangement joins TRBV6-5 to TRBJ1-6, with TRBD1 matching over 11 bases. V lost 7 bases, J lost 9 bases, and 8 bases stayed unmatched. The CDR3 is made up of 15 amino acids. Germline V gives CDR1 MNHEY, CDR2 SVGAGI. CDR3 sequence (DNA): TGTGCCAGCATTAGCCGGGACAGGGGGACTTCACCCCTCCACTTT. Protein product: CASISRDRGTSPLHF.

The CDR3 DNA reads TGTGCCAGCAGTGAACACCTAAACAATCAGCCCCAGCATTTT. It specifies CASSEHLNNQPQHF. V and J are TRBV6-1 and TRBJ1-5; D unresolved. The CDR3 is 14 amino acids. Germline CDR1 reads MNHNS; CDR2 reads SASEGT. Trimming removed 2 bases from V and 3 bases from J, with 8 bases in between.

This chain joins TRBV20-1 and TRBJ1-4; D perhaps matches TRBD1 (5 bases). CDR3 length: 14 amino acids. Germline CDR1 and CDR2: DFQATT and SNEGSKA (reference sequence). With 3 bases removed from V and 3 bases from J, the gap between germline ends came to 11 bases. The DNA for the CDR3 is TGCAGTGCTAGTCAGGGAGTAGCTAATGAAAAACTGTTTTTT. Translation gives CSASQGVANEKLFF.

V is TRBV6-1 and J is TRBJ2-7, with D possibly TRBD1 on 6 matching bases. This CDR3 has 14 amino acids. Looked up from germline, CDR1 is MNHNS and CDR2 is SASEGT. V dropped 2 bases and J dropped 11 bases, with 19 bases sitting between them. The chain's CDR3 is CASSESADSRVEYF. The CDR3 coding sequence is TGTGCCAGCAGTGAATCTGCGGACAGTAGGGTAGAGTACTTC.

V usage is TRBV19 and J usage is TRBJ2-1; tentatively, D is TRBD1 (6 bases). The CDR3 covers 16 residues. CDR1 is LNHDA, CDR2 SQIVND, per germline (reference sequence). Trimming left V 6 bases short and J 3 bases short, with 18 bases between. CDR3 nucleotides: TGTGCCAGTAGCAACCCTCAGGGGTCGTACTACAATGAGCAGTTCTTC. Translated: CASSNPQGSYYNEQFF.